This TCR beta chain was captured in a study of blood T cells in healthy people across ages. Using a J-beta primer mix together with a sample-barcoded 5' primer, a second PCR was run for roughly 6 to 12 cycles. TCRdb independently ran MiXCR on the 5' RACE reads; one entry per CDR3 protein. The sample comprises 1.5 million to 2 million distinct CDR3 sequences, 28% of which are singletons, and more than 6% rests with the top ten. This clonotype turned up a few times. V was clipped by 7 bases and J by 9 bases; unmatched bases: 12. The CDR3 is 14 amino acids. Germline CDR1 is SNHLY and CDR2 is FYNNEI. The rearrangement links TRBV2 to TRBJ2-5; 9 bases map to TRBD1. This receptor was identified in a woman younger than 45 in good health. The material sequenced was blood. The CDR3 sequence is CASTLTGGGEAQYF. CDR3 nucleotides: TGTGCCAGCACTTTAACAGGGGGCGGCGAGGCCCAGTACTTC.